This entry lists 2 T cell receptor beta chains sequenced from one sample in a study of response to subunit inactivated influenza vaccine. TCRdb fed the RT-PCR reads into MiXCR, producing one record per CDR3 protein. The sample holds 500,000 or so distinct CDR3 sequences, 15% to 20% seen once. The starting material was CD4+ T cells sorted from PBMCs, obtained 23 months after vaccination. The source of these receptors is a man between 50 and 70 years old who received an inactivated influenza vaccine.

The chain links TRBV10-3 to TRBJ2-1; 12 bases agree with TRBD2. V gave up 6 bases and J gave up 3 bases; unmatched junction bases: 9. Germline CDR1 ENHRY, CDR2 SYGVKD. The CDR3 sequence is 17 residues long. CDR3 nucleotide sequence: TGTGCCATCAGCGCGACTAGCGGGGGCCGTCTCTACAATGAGCAGTTCTTC. It codes for CAISATSGGRLYNEQFF.

The CDR3 DNA follows: TGCGCCAGCAGCCAAGGGGGAAGCTCTGGAAACACCATATATTTT. Translation gives CASSQGGSSGNTIYF. This rearrangement joins TRBV4-3 to TRBJ1-3; no reliable D call. The germline CDR1 and CDR2 sequences are LGHNA and YSLEER. The CDR3 covers 15 residues. Trimming left V 1 base short and J 0 bases short, with 7 bases between.